The rows below give T cell receptor beta chains drawn from one sample of a study of a mutant IDH1 vaccine in newly diagnosed glioma. The repertoire was sequenced with immunoSEQ multiplex PCR; TCRdb's copy has only in-frame clones and lacks some. The sample holds 70,000 or so clones, around 86% seen once. Antigen specificity for these receptors is unknown. This specimen was PBMCs, taken from a glioma patient whose treatment included an IDH1 peptide vaccine. The receptor set was obtained from a man in his thirties or forties with glioma. The CDR3 runs from the conserved cysteine through the conserved F or W. Each record gives: clone size, J gene, D gene, V gene, CDR3 DNA, CDR3 protein. The D gene is left open where the match is weak. A clone size is listed for some rows: how often the clone was seen (once, few, many), or a class if it is expanded.

>NA|TRBJ2-2|NA|TRBV19
TGTGCCAGTAGCTTCACCGGGGAGCTGTTTTTT
CASSFTGELFF
>NA|TRBJ1-2|NA|TRBV7-2
TGTGCCAGCAGCTTAGCTGGGGGGGCTTATGGCTACACCTTC
CASSLAGGAYGYTF
>NA|TRBJ2-3|NA|TRBV5-4
TGTGCCAGCAGCTATGGATATTCCACAGATACGCAGTATTTT
CASSYGYSTDTQYF
>NA|TRBJ1-5|NA|TRBV6-6
TGTGCCAGCAGCCCAGGGGCCCATCAGCCCCAGCATTTT
CASSPGAHQPQHF
>NA|TRBJ2-5|NA|TRBV5-4
TGTGCCAGCTCCCGACACTTCCAAGAGACCCAGTACTTC
CASSRHFQETQYF
>NA|TRBJ2-2|NA|TRBV6-4
TGTGCCAGCAGTGACGGCGGAAACACCGGGGAGCTGTTTTTT
CASSDGGNTGELFF
>NA|TRBJ1-6|NA|TRBV4-1
TGCGCCAGCAGCCAAGAGGGGGATTCACCCCTCCACTTT
CASSQEGDSPLHF
>NA|TRBJ2-1|TRBD2|TRBV28
TGTGCCAGCAGAAAGGGGGTAGCGGGGGCCTGGGATGAGCAGTTCTTC
CASRKGVAGAWDEQFF
>NA|TRBJ1-2|TRBD1|TRBV28
TGTGCCAGCAGTGGCCCCGGGACAGCGATAAACTATGGCTACACCTTC
CASSGPGTAINYGYTF
>NA|TRBJ1-2|TRBD1|TRBV9
TGTGCCAGCAGCCCCCCATACGCAGGGGGCGATGGCTACACCTTC
CASSPPYAGGDGYTF
>NA|TRBJ2-3|TRBD2|TRBV11-3
TGTGCCAGCAGCCCGGGGGGAGCCGGTCCAGATACGCAGTATTTT
CASSPGGAGPDTQYF
>NA|TRBJ1-2|NA|TRBV28
TGTGCCAGCAGTGCCGGGCCAAACTATGGCTACACCTTC
CASSAGPNYGYTF
>NA|TRBJ1-2|NA|TRBV11-1
TGTGCCAGCAGCTCCTTCTCAGGGCATCGGGGCTACACCTTC
CASSSFSGHRGYTF
>NA|TRBJ2-3|NA|TRBV2
TGTGCCAGCAGTGAAAACGGGGGGCTGGGCACAGATACGCAGTATTTT
CASSENGGLGTDTQYF
>NA|TRBJ1-1|NA|TRBV5-8
TGTGCCAGCAGCCTCCCTAGTAGTTATACTGAAGCTTTCTTT
CASSLPSSYTEAFF
>NA|TRBJ2-3|TRBD2|TRBV6-6
TGTGCCAGCAGTTACGCGGGAGAGGGAGATACGCAGTATTTT
CASSYAGEGDTQYF
>few|TRBJ2-2|TRBD2|TRBV19
TGTGCCAGTAGTCCTGGGCTAGCGGGGACGAACACCGGGGAGCTGTTTTTT
CASSPGLAGTNTGELFF
>NA|TRBJ1-1|TRBD1|TRBV9
TGTGCCAGCAGCGTAGGATGGACAGGGAGCACTGAAGCTTTCTTT
CASSVGWTGSTEAFF
>NA|TRBJ2-7|NA|TRBV4-1
TGCGCCAGCAGCCAAGTGATGGCACCCCGAGGCACCTCCTACGAGCAGTACTTC
CASSQVMAPRGTSYEQYF
>NA|TRBJ2-5|TRBD2|TRBV19
TGTGCCAGTAGTACACTGACTAGCGCCGAGACCCAGTACTTC
CASSTLTSAETQYF
>NA|TRBJ2-3|TRBD2|TRBV5-1
TGCGCCAGCAGGACTAGCGGGGCAGTCACAGATACGCAGTATTTT
CASRTSGAVTDTQYF
>NA|TRBJ1-6|TRBD1|TRBV4-3
TGCGCCAGCAGCCAGGGGACAGGGAATTCACCCCTCCACTTT
CASSQGTGNSPLHF
>NA|TRBJ2-7|NA|TRBV18
TGTGCCAGCTCACCGGACACTTTTAGCTCCTACGAGCAGTACTTC
CASSPDTFSSYEQYF
>NA|TRBJ2-3|TRBD2|TRBV10-3
TGTGCCATCAGCGGACTAGCTAGCGCGTTTGATACGCAGTATTTT
CAISGLASAFDTQYF
>NA|TRBJ1-6|TRBD1|TRBV6-5
TGTGCCAGCAGTTTTCTTCCGGGACAGAAGAGGTCACCCCTCCACTTT
CASSFLPGQKRSPLHF
>NA|TRBJ1-4|NA|TRBV7-2
TGTGCCAGCAGCTTAGCGCCGGTTAATGAAAAACTGTTTTTT
CASSLAPVNEKLFF
>NA|TRBJ2-3|NA|TRBV7-3
TGTGCCAGCACGAAATGGGCTGGAGATACGCAGTATTTT
CASTKWAGDTQYF
>few|TRBJ1-5|TRBD1|TRBV6-1
TGTGCCAGCAGCGAATGGGGACAGGGGGCCGGCGGCAATCAGCCCCAGCATTTT
CASSEWGQGAGGNQPQHF
>NA|TRBJ2-7|TRBD1|TRBV9
TGTGCCAGCAGCAAACGGGACAGGGACTACGAGCAGTACTTC
CASSKRDRDYEQYF
>NA|TRBJ1-3|NA|TRBV4-2
TGTGCCAGCAGCCAGGGTGGGGGAACTGGAAACACCATATATTTT
CASSQGGGTGNTIYF
>NA|TRBJ1-2|NA|TRBV5-4
TGTGCCAGCAGCTTGGGTTGGGGGGATGGCTACACCTTC
CASSLGWGDGYTF
>NA|TRBJ1-1|NA|TRBV13
TGTGCCAGCGTTAGGGGTTCGGCAAGCATCGCTCAAAAGAACACTGAAGCTTTCTTT
CASVRGSASIAQKNTEAFF
>NA|TRBJ1-1|NA|TRBV5-1
TGCGCCAGCAGCTATTCGGACAGCCATACTGAAGCTTTCTTT
CASSYSDSHTEAFF
>once|TRBJ2-2|NA|TRBV5-1
TGCGCCAGCAGCTTAAGGGCGGGACGGACGAAAGGGGAGCTGTTTTTT
CASSLRAGRTKGELFF
>NA|TRBJ2-7|NA|TRBV13
TGTGCCAGCAGCTCGACCGGGGCCTCATACGAGCAGTACTTC
CASSSTGASYEQYF
>NA|TRBJ2-7|NA|TRBV7-9
TGTGCCAGCAGCCCCAGGGGCACCTACGAGCAGTACTTC
CASSPRGTYEQYF
>once|TRBJ2-5|TRBD1|TRBV5-1
TGCGCCACCTCCAACAGGGGCTCTAAAGAGACCCAGTACTTC
CATSNRGSKETQYF
>NA|TRBJ1-1|TRBD1|TRBV2
TGTGCCAGCAAGGGACAGAGGGGCACTGAAGCTTTCTTT
CASKGQRGTEAFF
>NA|TRBJ2-2|TRBD1|TRBV18
TGTGCCAGCTCAACCTACAGGGGAAACACCGGGGAGCTGTTTTTT
CASSTYRGNTGELFF
>NA|TRBJ1-4|NA|TRBV10-1
TGCGCCAGCAGTGCAACCGGGCCCATTTACAGGGTAGGTGTAGAAAAACTGTTTTTT
CASSATGPIYRVGVEKLFF
>once|TRBJ1-2|TRBD1|TRBV18
TGTGCCAGCTCACCACCTGGGACAGGGAATCGGAATTTCGATGGCTACACCTTC
CASSPPGTGNRNFDGYTF
>NA|TRBJ1-3|NA|TRBV30
TGTGCCTGGAGTGTGACGCCGGCTGGAAACACCATATATTTT
CAWSVTPAGNTIYF
>NA|TRBJ1-3|NA|TRBV5-6
TGTGCCAGCAGCTTGGTAGGAGGCGCCGGAGGGCTCTCTGGAAACACCATATATTTT
CASSLVGGAGGLSGNTIYF
>NA|TRBJ1-1|NA|TRBV28
TGTGCCAGCAGTCCCCCGGGACATGCGAACACTGAAGCTTTCTTT
CASSPPGHANTEAFF
>once|TRBJ2-5|NA|TRBV5-1
TGCGCCAGCAGCCTTGAATGGGAGACCCAGTACTTC
CASSLEWETQYF
>NA|TRBJ2-2|NA|TRBV15
TGTGCCACCAGCAAGATACATCCCGTAGGCACCGGGGAGCTGTTTTTT
CATSKIHPVGTGELFF
>NA|TRBJ1-1|TRBD1|TRBV7-9
TGTGCCAGCAGCTCAGACAGGGTAGGGACTGAAGCTTTCTTT
CASSSDRVGTEAFF
>NA|TRBJ1-5|TRBD1|TRBV5-1
TGCGCCAGCAGCTTGGATGGACAGGGCAATCAGCCCCAGCATTTT
CASSLDGQGNQPQHF
>NA|TRBJ1-4|NA|TRBV5-1
TGCGCCAGCTTCGGTGGCCCTGGGAATGAAAAACTGTTTTTT
CASFGGPGNEKLFF
>NA|TRBJ1-6|NA|TRBV7-2
TGTGCCAGCAGCTCCGCCGGGCGGCCTAATTCACCCCTCCACTTT
CASSSAGRPNSPLHF
>NA|TRBJ1-6|TRBD1|TRBV4-2
TGTGCCAGCAGCCGAGCCGGGACAGGGGGTAATTCACCCCTCCACTTT
CASSRAGTGGNSPLHF
>once|TRBJ2-3|NA|TRBV7-9
TGTGCCAGCAGCTTACCTCGGGTAAGCACAGATACGCAGTATTTT
CASSLPRVSTDTQYF
>NA|TRBJ2-4|TRBD1|TRBV27
TGTGCCAGCAGGGAAACTACAGGGGGCGGAACCAAAAACATTCAGTACTTC
CASRETTGGGTKNIQYF
>once|TRBJ1-2|NA|TRBV19
TGTGCCAGTAGTATAGATGCCAGGGACTATGGCTACACCTTC
CASSIDARDYGYTF
>NA|TRBJ1-5|TRBD1|TRBV7-7
TGTGCCAGCGGTAAGGGACAGGGGTACGGAGACAATCAGCCCCAGCATTTT
CASGKGQGYGDNQPQHF
>NA|TRBJ2-3|NA|TRBV10-1
TGCGCCAGCAGTGAGTCTTCAGCGAGGGCGGCAGATACGCAGTATTTT
CASSESSARAADTQYF